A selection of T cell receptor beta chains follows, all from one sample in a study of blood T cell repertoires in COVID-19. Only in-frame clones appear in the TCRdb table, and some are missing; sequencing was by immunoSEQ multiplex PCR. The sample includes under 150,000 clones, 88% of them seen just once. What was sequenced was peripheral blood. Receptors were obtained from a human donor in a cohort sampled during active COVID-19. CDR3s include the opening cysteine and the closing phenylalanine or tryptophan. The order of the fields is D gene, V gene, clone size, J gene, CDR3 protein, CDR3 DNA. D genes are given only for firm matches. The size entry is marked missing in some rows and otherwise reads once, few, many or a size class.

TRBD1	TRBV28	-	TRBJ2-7	CASSQGDMTGEQYF	TGTGCCAGCAGTCAGGGGGACATGACCGGCGAGCAGTACTTC
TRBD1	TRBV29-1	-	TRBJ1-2	CSVHRGISGYTF	TGCAGCGTCCACAGGGGGATAAGTGGCTACACCTTC
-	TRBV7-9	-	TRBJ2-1	CASSTGLANNEQFF	TGTGCCAGCAGCACGGGACTTGCAAACAATGAGCAGTTCTTC
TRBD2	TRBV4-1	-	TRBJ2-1	CASSQPLAGEGNEQFF	TGCGCCAGCAGCCAACCCCTAGCGGGAGAGGGAAATGAGCAGTTCTTC
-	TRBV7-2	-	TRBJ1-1	CASSLGFGQRNTEAFF	TGTGCCAGCAGCTTAGGTTTTGGACAGAGGAACACTGAAGCTTTCTTT
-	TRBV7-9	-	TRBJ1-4	CASSGEGEKLFF	TGTGCCAGCAGCGGGGAGGGTGAAAAACTGTTTTTT
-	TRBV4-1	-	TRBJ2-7	CASSQDLQVSYEQYF	TGCGCCAGCAGCCAAGATTTGCAGGTCTCCTACGAGCAGTACTTC
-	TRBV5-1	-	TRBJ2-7	CASSSTGFWVDEQYF	TGCGCCAGCAGCTCCACAGGCTTTTGGGTGGACGAGCAGTACTTC
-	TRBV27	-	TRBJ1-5	CASRPNSRGSYQPQHF	TGTGCCAGCAGACCCAATTCCAGGGGTTCATATCAGCCCCAGCATTTT
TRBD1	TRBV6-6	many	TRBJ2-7	CASSGTGDYEQYF	TGTGCCAGCAGTGGGACAGGGGACTACGAGCAGTACTTC
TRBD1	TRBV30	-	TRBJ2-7	CAWRWDSSYEQYF	TGTGCCTGGAGATGGGACAGTTCCTACGAGCAGTACTTC
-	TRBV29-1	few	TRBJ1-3	CATTPGPSGNTIYF	TGCGCAACGACGCCGGGTCCCTCTGGAAACACCATATATTTT
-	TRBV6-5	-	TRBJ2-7	CASSRGRVRGEQYF	TGTGCCAGCAGCCGAGGCAGGGTGCGGGGCGAGCAGTACTTC
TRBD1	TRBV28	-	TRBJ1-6	CASSLNRQGSSPLHF	TGTGCCAGCAGTTTAAATCGACAGGGGAGTTCACCCCTCCACTTT
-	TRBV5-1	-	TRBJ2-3	CASSLEGGTDTQYF	TGCGCCAGCAGCTTAGAGGGAGGCACAGATACGCAGTATTTT
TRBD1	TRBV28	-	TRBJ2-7	CASSPGTAHAYEQYF	TGTGCCAGCAGTCCGGGGACAGCCCACGCCTACGAGCAGTACTTC
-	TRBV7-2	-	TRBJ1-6	CASSWTGTRNNSPLHF	TGTGCCAGCAGCTGGACCGGGACACGGAATAATTCACCCCTCCACTTT
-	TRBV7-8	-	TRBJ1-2	CASSHDSSSYTF	TGTGCCAGCAGCCACGACAGCTCTAGCTACACCTTC
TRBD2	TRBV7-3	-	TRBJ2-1	CASSLGGGRGSYNEQFF	TGTGCCAGCAGCCTAGGTGGCGGGAGGGGTTCCTACAATGAGCAGTTCTTC
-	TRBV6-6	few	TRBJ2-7	CASSQTYEQYF	TGTGCCAGCAGTCAAACTTACGAGCAGTACTTC
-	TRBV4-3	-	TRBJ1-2	CASSPRRRPTNYGYTF	TGCGCCAGCAGCCCGCGGAGGAGGCCCACTAACTATGGCTACACCTTC
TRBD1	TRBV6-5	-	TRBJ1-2	CASSPTQGAGGYTF	TGTGCCAGCAGCCCCACACAGGGGGCGGGTGGCTACACCTTC
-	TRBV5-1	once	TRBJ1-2	CASSPGGGSGYGYTF	TGCGCCAGCAGCCCCGGGGGGGGAAGTGGCTATGGCTACACCTTC
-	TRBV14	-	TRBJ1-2	CASSPMYGGYGYTF	TGTGCCAGCAGCCCGATGTACGGGGGCTATGGCTACACCTTC
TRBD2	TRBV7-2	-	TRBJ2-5	CASSQRTRPETQYF	TGTGCCAGCAGCCAACGGACTAGGCCAGAGACCCAGTACTTC
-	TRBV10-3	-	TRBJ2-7	CAISEWTGSSYEQYF	TGTGCCATCAGTGAGTGGACGGGAAGCTCCTACGAGCAGTACTTC
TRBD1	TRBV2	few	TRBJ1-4	CAIQGQGGNEKLFF	TGTGCCATACAAGGACAGGGAGGTAATGAAAAACTGTTTTTT
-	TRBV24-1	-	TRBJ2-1	CATSDPEGGIYNEQFF	TGTGCCACCAGTGATCCCGAAGGGGGTATCTACAATGAGCAGTTCTTC
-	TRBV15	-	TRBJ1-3	CATSRDRRTIYF	TGTGCCACCAGCAGAGATAGGCGGACCATATATTTT
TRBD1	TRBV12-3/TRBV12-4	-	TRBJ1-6	CASSSQGDSPLHF	TGTGCCAGCAGTTCACAGGGGGATTCACCCCTCCACTTT
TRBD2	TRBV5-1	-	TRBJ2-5	CASSLSGLEETQYF	TGCGCCAGCAGCTTGTCTGGACTAGAAGAGACCCAGTACTTC